This T cell receptor beta chain was profiled in a study of cytotoxic CD8 clonotypes in ibrutinib-treated CLL. Produced via immunoSEQ multiplex PCR; TCRdb's table is partial and in-frame only. The repertoire includes about 160,000 clones, 70% to 90% of them detected once, and about 2.9% sits in the top ten. From germline, CDR1 is MNHEY and CDR2 SMNVEV (reference sequence). V was pared by 8 bases and J by 9 bases, with 14 bases of the junction left unmatched. The CDR3 is 14 amino acids. Sequencing used PBMCs, obtained at disease progression, from a patient treated with ibrutinib. The sequence was collected from a human donor with chronic lymphocytic leukemia. The chain employs TRBV27 and TRBJ2-7; 9 bases match TRBD2. CDR3 amino acids: CASQMEASGMVQYF. The DNA for the CDR3 is TGTGCCAGCCAAATGGAGGCTAGCGGGATGGTGCAGTACTTC.